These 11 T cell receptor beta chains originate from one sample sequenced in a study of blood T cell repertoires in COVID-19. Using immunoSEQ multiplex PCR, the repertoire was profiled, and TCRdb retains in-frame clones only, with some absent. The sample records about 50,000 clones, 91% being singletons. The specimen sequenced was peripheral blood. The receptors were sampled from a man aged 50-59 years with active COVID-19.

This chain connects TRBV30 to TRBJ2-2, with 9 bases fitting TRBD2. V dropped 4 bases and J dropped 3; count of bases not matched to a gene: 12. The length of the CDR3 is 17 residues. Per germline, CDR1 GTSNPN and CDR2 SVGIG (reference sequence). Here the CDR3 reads CAWNSFQAGGYTGELFF. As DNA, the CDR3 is TGTGCCTGGAATTCCTTCCAGGCGGGAGGGTACACCGGGGAGCTGTTTTTT.

CDR3 sequence (DNA): TGTGCCAGCAGCCCCATAGACAGGGGAGGCAATCAGCCCCAGCATTTT. Translation gives CASSPIDRGGNQPQHF. V gene TRBV7-2 combines with J gene TRBJ1-5, with 8 bases that match TRBD1. Germline values: CDR1 SGHTA, CDR2 FQGNSA. Trimming removed 5 bases from V and 2 bases from J; junction bases left unmatched: 8. This CDR3 comprises 16 residues.

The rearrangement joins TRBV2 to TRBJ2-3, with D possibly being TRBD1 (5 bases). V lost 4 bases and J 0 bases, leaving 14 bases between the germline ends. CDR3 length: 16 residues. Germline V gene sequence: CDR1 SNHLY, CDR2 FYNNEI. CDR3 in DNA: TGTGCCAGCAGTGCAATTGACAGTTCTAGCACAGATACGCAGTATTTT. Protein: CASSAIDSSSTDTQYF.

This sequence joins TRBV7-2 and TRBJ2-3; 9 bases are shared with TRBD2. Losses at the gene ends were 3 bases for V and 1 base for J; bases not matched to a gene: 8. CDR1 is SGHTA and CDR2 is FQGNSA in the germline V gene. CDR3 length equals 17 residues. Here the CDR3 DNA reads TGTGCCAGCAGCTTCGGCGGGAGGGTAGGGGGCACAGATACGCAGTATTTT. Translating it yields CASSFGGRVGGTDTQYF. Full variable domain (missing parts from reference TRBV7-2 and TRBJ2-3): GAGVSQSPSNKVTEKGKDVELRCDPISGHTALYWYRQSLGQGLEFLIYFQGNSAPDKSGLPSDRFSAERTGGSVSTLTIQRTQQEDSAVYLCASSFGGRVGGTDTQYFGPGTRLTVL.

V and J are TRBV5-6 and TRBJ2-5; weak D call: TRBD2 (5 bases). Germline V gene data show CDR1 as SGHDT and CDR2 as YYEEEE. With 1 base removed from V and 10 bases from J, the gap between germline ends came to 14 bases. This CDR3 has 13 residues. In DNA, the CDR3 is TGTGCCAGCAGCTTGTCAGGACGGGCGGGCCAGTACTTC. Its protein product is CASSLSGRAGQYF.

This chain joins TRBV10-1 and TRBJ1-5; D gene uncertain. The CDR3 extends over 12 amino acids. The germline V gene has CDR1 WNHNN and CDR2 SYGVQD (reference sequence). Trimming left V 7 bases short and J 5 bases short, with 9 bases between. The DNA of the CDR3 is TGCGCCAGCATTGACCAGGATCAGCCCCAGCATTTT. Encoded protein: CASIDQDQPQHF.

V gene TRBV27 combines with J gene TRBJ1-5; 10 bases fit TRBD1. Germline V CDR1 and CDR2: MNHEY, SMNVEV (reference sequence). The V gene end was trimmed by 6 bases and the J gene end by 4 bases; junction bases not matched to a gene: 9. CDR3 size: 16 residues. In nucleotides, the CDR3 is TGTGCCAGCAGCCATGACAGGGGGCTAATAAATCAGCCCCAGCATTTT. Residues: CASSHDRGLINQPQHF.

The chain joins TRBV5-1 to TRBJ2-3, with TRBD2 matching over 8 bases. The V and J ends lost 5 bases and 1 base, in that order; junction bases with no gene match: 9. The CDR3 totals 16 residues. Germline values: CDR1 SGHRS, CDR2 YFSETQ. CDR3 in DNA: TGCGCCAGCAGGACCGGGACTAGGGGGGGCACAGATACGCAGTATTTT. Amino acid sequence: CASRTGTRGGTDTQYF.

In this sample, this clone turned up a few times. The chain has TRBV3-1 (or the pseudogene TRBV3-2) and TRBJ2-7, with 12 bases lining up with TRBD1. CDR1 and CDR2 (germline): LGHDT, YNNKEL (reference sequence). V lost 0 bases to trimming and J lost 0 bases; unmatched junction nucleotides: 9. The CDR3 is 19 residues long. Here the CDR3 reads CASSQEAGTGGLGSYEQYF. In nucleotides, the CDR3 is TGTGCCAGCAGCCAAGAAGCCGGGACAGGGGGCCTTGGCTCCTACGAGCAGTACTTC.

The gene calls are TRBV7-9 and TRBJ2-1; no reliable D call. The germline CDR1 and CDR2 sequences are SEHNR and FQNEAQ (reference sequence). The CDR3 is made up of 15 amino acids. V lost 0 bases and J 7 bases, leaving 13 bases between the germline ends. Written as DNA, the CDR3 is TGTGCCAGCAGCTTAGCGTTCGCTAGTACGAATGAGCAGTTCTTC. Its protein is CASSLAFASTNEQFF. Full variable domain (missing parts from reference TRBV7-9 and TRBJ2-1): DTGVSQNPRHKITKRGQNVTFRCDPISEHNRLYWYRQTLGQGPEFLTYFQNEAQLEKSRLLSDRFSAERPKGSFSTLEIQRTEQGDSAMYLCASSLAFASTNEQFFGPGTRLTVL.

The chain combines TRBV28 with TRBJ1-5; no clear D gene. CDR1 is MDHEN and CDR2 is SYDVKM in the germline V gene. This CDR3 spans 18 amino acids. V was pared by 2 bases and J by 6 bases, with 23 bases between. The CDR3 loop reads CASSLQYKTAGSGQPQHF. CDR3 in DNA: TGTGCCAGCAGTTTACAGTATAAAACGGCGGGCTCGGGTCAGCCCCAGCATTTT.